A selection of T cell receptor beta chains follows, all from one sample in a study of T cells in Graves' hyperthyroidism and ophthalmopathy. One entry per CDR3 protein results from TCRdb running MiXCR on the multiplex PCR reads. The data show 490,000 or so distinct CDR3 sequences, approximately 23% seen once. Sequences were obtained from blood. The receptors originated from a woman aged 70-85 years with Graves' ophthalmopathy. Each CDR3 is given with its conserved first and last residue. A D gene is named only where the DNA matches it firmly. Clone size is shown for a subset of rows, as once, few, many or a class of expanded clone.

clone size	J gene	D gene	V gene	CDR3 DNA	CDR3 protein
many	TRBJ1-1	.	TRBV2	TGTGCCAGCACTACCGACCGGGCGGGTTGGGGAACTGAAGCTTTCTTT	CASTTDRAGWGTEAFF
few	TRBJ2-2	TRBD1	TRBV7-3	TGCGCCAGCAGCCGGCCAGGGGGCACCGGGGAGCTGTTTTTT	CASSRPGGTGELFF
few	TRBJ2-1	.	TRBV25-1	TGTGCCAGCAGTGAGGTCGGGTACAATGAGCAGTTCTTC	CASSEVGYNEQFF
many	TRBJ1-4	TRBD1	TRBV30	TGTGCCTGGGCTACAGGGGATGGTGAAAAACTGTTTTTT	CAWATGDGEKLFF
.	TRBJ1-6	TRBD1	TRBV5-1	TGCGCCAGCAGCTTGGCGGGACAGGGGAGATCACCCCTCCACTTT	CASSLAGQGRSPLHF
few	TRBJ1-2	TRBD1	TRBV3-1	TGTGCCAGCAGCCAAACAGGGGGGAACTATGGCTACACCTTC	CASSQTGGNYGYTF
.	TRBJ1-2	.	TRBV30	TGTGCCTGGAGTGGACAGTTTCCGTACCGCTACACCTTC	CAWSGQFPYRYTF
.	TRBJ1-1	.	TRBV10-3	TGTGCCATCAGTGAGTCGGTGTTCGGGGGTATCACTGAAGCTTTCTTT	CAISESVFGGITEAFF
few	TRBJ2-7	TRBD2	TRBV5-1	TGCGCCAGCAGCTCCCCCGGGACTAGCTCGGCCGAGCAGTACTTC	CASSSPGTSSAEQYF
few	TRBJ1-3	.	TRBV7-2	TGTGCCAGCAGCTTCGACCCTGACTCTGGAAACACCATATATTTT	CASSFDPDSGNTIYF
.	TRBJ2-7	TRBD1	TRBV18	TGTGCCAGCTCGTCGACAGGGGAAGCCTACGAGCAGTACTTC	CASSSTGEAYEQYF
.	TRBJ1-6	.	TRBV10-2	TGCGCCAGCAGTTCAGAGGGGGTTGGTTCACCCCTCCACTTT	CASSSEGVGSPLHF
few	TRBJ2-2	.	TRBV5-5	TGTGCCAGCAGCTTGGAGCAGAAAGCACCCGGGGAGCTGTTTTTT	CASSLEQKAPGELFF
.	TRBJ2-3	TRBD1	TRBV5-4	TGTGCCAGCAGCCCCAGACAGGGTTCGGGCACAGATACGCAGTATTTT	CASSPRQGSGTDTQYF
few	TRBJ2-7	TRBD1	TRBV27	TGTGCCAGCAGTCTCGCCGGGACAGGCCACGAGCAGTACTTC	CASSLAGTGHEQYF
few	TRBJ2-7	.	TRBV6-2/TRBV6-3	TGTGCCAGCAGTTACTACTCTAGGGGGGAGCAGTACTTC	CASSYYSRGEQYF
few	TRBJ2-7	TRBD2	TRBV5-5	TGTGCCAGCACCCCTCTGGGGACTAGTTACTACGAGCAGTACTTC	CASTPLGTSYYEQYF
.	TRBJ1-1	TRBD1	TRBV6-2/TRBV6-3	TGTGCCAGCAGTTACTCAGGACAGGGAAGGACTGAAGCTTTCTTT	CASSYSGQGRTEAFF
.	TRBJ2-2	.	TRBV6-5	TGTGCCAGCAGTTATGGGTCAGGGAACACCGAGGAGCTGTTTTTT	CASSYGSGNTEELFF
.	TRBJ1-1	.	TRBV28	TGTGCCAGCAGTATCCGGGGCGGCGGGCAGGGTGAAGCTTTCTTT	CASSIRGGGQGEAFF
many	TRBJ1-2	.	TRBV28	TGTGCCAGCAGACGGAGGGGCATAAGCTATGGCTACACCTTC	CASRRRGISYGYTF
few	TRBJ1-4	TRBD1	TRBV28	TGTGCCAGCAGTCCCATGGGACAGAAGGGCGAGAAACTGTTTTTT	CASSPMGQKGEKLFF
.	TRBJ2-7	.	TRBV6-9	TGTGCCAGCAGTTGGCGCAGTGGGCGCTTCAACCACGAGCAGTACTTC	CASSWRSGRFNHEQYF
few	TRBJ2-1	.	TRBV7-7	TGTGCTAGCAGCTTAGGGGCGGACCCCTCCTACAATGAGCAGTTCTTC	CASSLGADPSYNEQFF
few	TRBJ2-1	TRBD2	TRBV9	TGTGCCAGCAGCCCTCAGTCCGCTAGCGGGTATCAGTTCTTC	CASSPQSASGYQFF
.	TRBJ2-3	.	TRBV20-1	TGCAGTGCTAGAGACCCCCCAGATACGCAGTATTTT	CSARDPPDTQYF
.	TRBJ2-1	.	TRBV18	TGTGCCAGCTCGAGGGACTCCCAAAACAATGAGCAGTTCTTC	CASSRDSQNNEQFF
few	TRBJ2-1	.	TRBV7-6	TGTGCCAGCAGCTCCCTCGGGAATGAGCAGTTCTTC	CASSSLGNEQFF